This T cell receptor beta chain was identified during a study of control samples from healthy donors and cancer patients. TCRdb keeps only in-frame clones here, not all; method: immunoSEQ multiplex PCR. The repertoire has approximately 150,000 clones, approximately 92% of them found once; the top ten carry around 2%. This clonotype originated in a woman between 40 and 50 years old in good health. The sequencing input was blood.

CDR3 sequence reads: CASSSQQGVGGYTF. The CDR3 bases are TGTGCCAGCAGCTCACAACAGGGGGTCGGGGGCTACACCTTC. The rearrangement joins TRBV13 to TRBJ1-2; TRBD1 agrees at 8 bases. The CDR3 extends over 14 amino acids. V was clipped by 4 bases and J by 8 bases; unmatched bases: 9. CDR1 is PRHDT and CDR2 is FYEKMQ in the germline V gene (reference sequence).